This TCR beta chain was sequenced during a study of shared clonotypes between healthy human individuals. Study-wide results and caveats: It was the few donors that limited the genetic and exposure-history diversity represented. The researchers took only blood, and tissue repertoires probably look different.

Trimming removed 4 bases from V and 2 bases from J; junction bases left unmatched: 4. The germline CDR1 and CDR2 sequences are MGHRA and YSYEKL. This CDR3 region has 15 residues. Naive CD8 cells were CD45RO-negative, positively selected for CCR7, excluding terminally differentiated effector memory CD45RA+ cells. This clone appeared once. Its specificity is not known. The table came from immunoSEQ multiplex PCR; TCRdb's copy has only in-frame clones and leaves some out. The profile shows more than 2 million clones, just under 95% of them singletons. Sequencing was done on a sample of naive CD8+ T cells from PBMCs. This TCR came from a man younger than 30 in good health. Some clones in this sample may be carry-over from other donors' samples. The chain joins TRBV4-1 to TRBJ2-3; 9 nucleotides match TRBD2. This chain's CDR3 is CASSLRTSDTDTQYF. Here the CDR3 DNA reads TGCGCCAGCAGCCTTAGGACTAGCGACACAGATACGCAGTATTTT.